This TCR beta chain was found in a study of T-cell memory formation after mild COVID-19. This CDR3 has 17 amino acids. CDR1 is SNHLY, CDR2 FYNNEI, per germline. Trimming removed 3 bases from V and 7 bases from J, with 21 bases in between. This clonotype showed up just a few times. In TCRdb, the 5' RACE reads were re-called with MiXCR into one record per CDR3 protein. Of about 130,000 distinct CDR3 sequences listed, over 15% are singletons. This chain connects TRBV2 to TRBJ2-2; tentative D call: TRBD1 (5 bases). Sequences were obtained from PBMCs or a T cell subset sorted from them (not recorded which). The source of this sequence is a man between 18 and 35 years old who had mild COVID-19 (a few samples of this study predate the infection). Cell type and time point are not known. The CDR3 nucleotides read TGTGCCAGCAGTGAGATGACAGCCTCGGTAGGAAACGGGGAGCTGTTTTTT. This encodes CASSEMTASVGNGELFF.